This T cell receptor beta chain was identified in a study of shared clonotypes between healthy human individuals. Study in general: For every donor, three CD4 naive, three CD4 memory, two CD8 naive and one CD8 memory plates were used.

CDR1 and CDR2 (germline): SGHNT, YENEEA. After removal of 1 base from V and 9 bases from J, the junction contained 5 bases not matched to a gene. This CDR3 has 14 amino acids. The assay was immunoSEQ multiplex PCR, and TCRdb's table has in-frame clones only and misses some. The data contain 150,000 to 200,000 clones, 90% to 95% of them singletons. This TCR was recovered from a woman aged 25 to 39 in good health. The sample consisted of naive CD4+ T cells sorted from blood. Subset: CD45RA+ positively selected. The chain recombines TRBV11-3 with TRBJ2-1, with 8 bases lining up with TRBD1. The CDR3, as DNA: TGTGCCAGCAGCTTAGGACAGGGGTATGGTGAGCAGTTCTTC. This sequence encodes CASSLGQGYGEQFF.